Given below is one T cell receptor beta chain in context. Germline assignment: CDR1 SQVTM and CDR2 ANQGSEA. The CDR3 covers 14 residues. The ends were cut back, 8 bases at V and 5 bases at J, with 21 bases in the middle. These data come from a study of T cell changes during pregnancy in multiple sclerosis. Generated by immunoSEQ multiplex PCR, the TCRdb table keeps only in-frame clones and is missing some. The sample includes around 10,000 clones, approximately 83% of them seen just once. The material was CD8+ T cells from peripheral blood mononuclear cells, obtained in the third trimester of pregnancy. The clonotype comes from a female donor in good health, enrolled as a control in a pregnancy study. The chain joins TRBV29-1 to TRBJ1-1; a possible D gene is TRBD1 (5 bases). CDR3 nucleotide sequence: TGCAGCACGAGGGTGGGGGGAGAGAAGACTGAAGCTTTCTTT. Translated: CSTRVGGEKTEAFF. Drawing the rest from reference TRBV29-1 and TRBJ1-1, the complete variable domain is SAVISQKPSRDICQRGTSLTIQCQVDSQVTMMFWYRQQPGQSLTLIATANQGSEATYESGFVIDKFPISRPNLTFSTLTVSNMSPEDSSIYLCSTRVGGEKTEAFFGQGTRLTVV.